A single T cell receptor (beta chain) is shown here with its context. Its antigen is not identified. The sample comes from a study of identical twins. Study-level results: Cord blood's abundant beta clonotypes had fewer insertions, unlike memory repertoires. Monozygotic twin pairs showed more out-of-frame TCR alpha sharing than models estimated. Twins shared beta out-of-frame sequences in excess, but this excess was weaker.

J gave up 5 bases and V 2 bases, and 2 bases lay outside the gene matches. This CDR3 has 13 amino acids. Germline V gene sequence: CDR1 SQVTM, CDR2 ANQGSEA. A universal primer site was added by template switching, and unique molecular identifiers were carried by the cDNA. TCRdb redid the calling of the 5' RACE reads with MiXCR, one entry per CDR3 protein. The table has just under 550,000 distinct CDR3 sequences, roughly 15% seen once; the top ten hold roughly 0.46%. In addition, the sample was reused for a study of yellow fever vaccine responses in identical twins.

The chain uses TRBV29-1 and TRBJ2-1; 8 nucleotides line up with TRBD1. Sequenced: CD4+ T cells sorted from blood. The sequence was obtained from a woman aged 18-29 years in good health. CDR3 region: CSVENRGNNEQFF. The CDR3 nucleotides are TGCAGCGTTGAAAACAGGGGGAACAATGAGCAGTTCTTC.